This T cell receptor beta chain was found in a study of cytomegalovirus exposure and HLA in healthy donors. This PCR relied on a set of 60 Vbeta primers and 13 Jbeta primers. Only in-frame clones appear in the TCRdb table, and some are missing; sequencing was by immunoSEQ multiplex PCR. The table shows around 140,000 clones, with about 76% occurring only once. Germline loops: CDR1 MNHEY, CDR2 SVGAGI. V gave up 5 bases and J gave up 4 bases; unmatched junction bases: 5. The CDR3 runs 14 residues. This clone has just one count. The receptor's source is a woman between 40 and 50 years old in good health and CMV-seronegative. Specimen: PBMCs. The rearrangement links TRBV6-5 to TRBJ2-1; 7 bases match TRBD1. The CDR3 loop reads CASSRGGTYNEQFF. Written as DNA, the CDR3 is TGTGCCAGCAGTCGAGGGGGCACATACAATGAGCAGTTCTTC.